The 29 T cell receptor beta chains below all came from one sample that was sequenced in a study of T cells of healthy individuals. TCRdb reanalysed the 5' RACE reads using MiXCR and keeps one entry per CDR3 protein. Seen here are more than 85,000 distinct CDR3 sequences, approximately 15% observed once, and the top ten hold over 5%. Receptor source: a human donor in good health.

The V and J genes are TRBV11-2 and TRBJ2-7, with D hard to call. The V gene's germline CDR1 is SGHAT and CDR2 FQNNGV. CDR3 length: 13 amino acids. The germline V and J ends were trimmed by 1 base and 4 bases, with 8 bases remaining between them. CDR3 sequence: CASSLVSRYEQYF. The CDR3 region has the DNA TGTGCCAGCAGCTTAGTGTCAAGGTACGAGCAGTACTTC.

This clonotype occurred a few times. The rearrangement uses TRBV28 and TRBJ1-6; D gene ambiguous. V was pared by 6 bases and J by 7 bases, with 13 bases between. The CDR3 has 14 amino acids. Germline-derived CDR1 and CDR2 are MDHEN and SYDVKM. CDR3 loop: CASSLGGLNSPLHF. CDR3 coding DNA: TGTGCCAGCAGCCTGGGAGGGTTAAATTCACCCCTCCACTTT.

This clonotype was recorded many times. The rearrangement links TRBV5-1 to TRBJ1-6, with D unresolved. CDR3 length equals 15 residues. V was trimmed by 0 bases and J by 10 bases, leaving 14 bases between them. Germline V gives CDR1 SGHRS, CDR2 YFSETQ. The CDR3 sequence: CASSLESGSGSPLHF. CDR3 DNA sequence: TGCGCCAGCAGCTTGGAGTCGGGGTCAGGATCACCCCTCCACTTT.

Only a few counts were recorded for this clonotype. This sequence joins TRBV7-9 and TRBJ2-1; possibly TRBD2 for D (7 bases). The germline V gene encodes CDR1 SEHNR and CDR2 FQNEAQ (reference sequence). The CDR3 contains 14 residues. With 5 bases removed from V and 9 bases from J, the gap between germline ends came to 17 bases. The CDR3 spells CASSPSGLGGEQFF. The DNA of the CDR3 is TGTGCCAGCAGCCCCTCCGGACTAGGGGGTGAGCAGTTCTTC.

This clonotype was seen at least ten times. V usage is TRBV4-1 and J usage is TRBJ2-7; 7 positions match TRBD1. CDR3 size: 15 residues. The V segment lost 1 base and the J segment 4 bases; nucleotides outside the gene matches: 7. Germline CDR1 is MGHRA and CDR2 is YSYEKL. This chain's CDR3 is CASSQGEQGIYEQYF. For the CDR3, the DNA is TGCGCCAGCAGCCAAGGTGAACAGGGGATTTACGAGCAGTACTTC.

The CDR3 DNA reads as TGTGCCAGCAGTACCGGGACAGGGGGCGTCGCCTACAATGAGCAGTTCTTC. Protein sequence: CASSTGTGGVAYNEQFF. The chain couples TRBV6-2 or TRBV6-3 to TRBJ2-1; 12 bases match TRBD1. The CDR3 sequence is 17 residues long. Trimming removed 5 bases from V and 2 bases from J; junction bases left unmatched: 7. From germline, CDR1 is MNHEY and CDR2 SVGEGT.

V and J are TRBV14 and TRBJ2-3, with 7 bases lining up with TRBD1. Germline V gene sequence: CDR1 SGHDN, CDR2 FVKESK. There are 15 residues in the CDR3. V lost 1 base to trimming and J lost 2 bases; unmatched junction nucleotides: 3. In nucleotides, the CDR3 is TGTGCCAGCAGCCAAGGCGACAGGGCCACAGATACGCAGTATTTT. It yields the protein CASSQGDRATDTQYF.

This clonotype has only a few counts. V gene TRBV27 combines with J gene TRBJ2-3; 7 nucleotides line up with TRBD1. In germline, CDR1 is MNHEY, CDR2 SMNVEV (reference sequence). V shed 1 base, J shed 4 bases, and the junction held 8 bases outside the gene matches. The CDR3 is 16 residues long. Here the CDR3 reads CASSLWFPGGADTQYF. The CDR3 nucleotides read TGTGCCAGCAGTTTATGGTTTCCAGGGGGTGCAGATACGCAGTATTTT.

This clonotype showed up many times. The chain combines TRBV27 with TRBJ1-2; TRBD1 matches 7 bases. The CDR3 extends over 15 amino acids. Germline V gene lookup returns CDR1 MNHEY and CDR2 SMNVEV (reference sequence). The V segment lost 6 bases and the J segment 4 bases; nucleotides outside the gene matches: 11. CDR3 residues: CASSYSRGRVYGYTF. For the CDR3, the DNA is TGTGCCAGCAGCTACAGTAGGGGGCGCGTCTATGGCTACACCTTC.

This clonotype has a count of ten or more. The CDR3 nucleotides read TGTGCCAGCAGTTACTCGACTAGCGGGAGGATCGTTGGCTACGAGCAGTACTTC. This encodes CASSYSTSGRIVGYEQYF. The V and J genes are TRBV6-6 and TRBJ2-7, with 13 bases that match TRBD2. CDR3 length: 18 residues. Germline trimming cut 0 bases from V and 3 bases from J; bases unmatched to any gene: 8. The germline V gene encodes CDR1 MNHNY and CDR2 SVGAGI (reference sequence).

The chain combines TRBV20-1 with TRBJ2-7, with 7 bases that match TRBD1. After removal of 6 bases from V and 3 bases from J, the junction contained 17 bases not matched to a gene. Per germline, CDR1 DFQATT and CDR2 SNEGSKA (reference sequence). The CDR3 contains 16 residues. This CDR3 reads CSATTPRGLGFYEQYF. The CDR3 coding sequence is TGCAGTGCGACAACCCCCAGGGGGTTAGGTTTCTACGAGCAGTACTTC.

This clonotype was counted only a few times. The chain links TRBV6-2 or TRBV6-3 to TRBJ1-5; weak D call: TRBD1 (5 bases). Germline V gene data show CDR1 as MNHEY and CDR2 as SVGEGT. CDR3 length: 14 amino acids. V gave up 6 bases and J gave up 1 base, with 10 bases separating them. CDR3 protein: CASRGRVSNQPQHF. CDR3 bases: TGTGCCAGCAGGGGCAGGGTAAGCAATCAGCCCCAGCATTTT.

J is TRBJ2-5 and V is TRBV2; D uncertain. V lost 7 bases and J 5 bases, leaving 8 bases between the germline ends. This CDR3 is built from 11 residues. Germline assignment: CDR1 SNHLY and CDR2 FYNNEI. The CDR3 coding sequence is TGTGCCAGCAAGAAGCAGGAGACCCAGTACTTC. It codes for CASKKQETQYF.

In the case of this clonotype: Possible read error: a much larger clone is one base away. This chain joins TRBV5-6 and TRBJ1-1, with D unresolved. Deletions cut 4 bases from V and 1 base from J, with 5 bases between. Germline assignment: CDR1 SGHDT and CDR2 YYEEEE. CDR3 length: 12 residues. The CDR3 nucleotides are TGTGCCAGCAGCCACACGAACACTGAAGCTTTCTTT. Translation: CASSHTNTEAFF.

This clonotype was picked up many times. The V and J genes are TRBV7-8 and TRBJ1-3, with a possible D match to TRBD1 (6 bases). V was clipped by 3 bases and J by 0 bases, with 15 bases between them. The germline gives CDR1 SGHVS, CDR2 FQNEAQ. This CDR3 has 17 residues. CDR3 sequence: CASSFSPTGDSGNTIYF. The DNA for the CDR3 is TGTGCCAGCAGCTTTTCGCCGACAGGTGACTCTGGAAACACCATATATTTT.

Concerning this clonotype: Germline is not matched at one junction end, which may reflect a read error. The chain links TRBV28 to TRBJ2-5, with 9 bases that match TRBD1. In germline, CDR1 is MDHEN, CDR2 SYDVKM. The CDR3 runs 15 residues. The CDR3 reads CASRPQGARAETRYF. CDR3 DNA sequence: TGTGCCAGCAGACCACAGGGGGCGCGAGCAGAGACCCGGTACTTC.

This clonotype was counted only a few times. The chain uses TRBV4-1 and TRBJ2-2, with D perhaps being TRBD1 or TRBD2 (5 bases each). The germline gives CDR1 MGHRA, CDR2 YSYEKL. V lost 0 bases, J lost 5 bases, and 7 bases lay in between. The CDR3 runs 14 residues. The CDR3 DNA follows: TGCGCCAGCAGCCAAGATTGGGGGACCGGGGAGCTGTTTTTT. As protein: CASSQDWGTGELFF.

There are a few counts of this clonotype. The rearrangement joins TRBV16 to TRBJ1-2, with no clear D. Germline V gives CDR1 KGHSY, CDR2 FQNENV. Deletions cut 4 bases from V and 5 bases from J, with 11 bases between. The CDR3 covers 13 residues. CDR3 nucleotide sequence: TGTGCCAGCAGCCTATCCCGTATTTATGGCTACACCTTC. Translating it yields CASSLSRIYGYTF.

This rearrangement joins TRBV4-2 to TRBJ1-6; D perhaps matches TRBD1 (5 bases). Trimming pared 0 bases from V and 7 bases from J, leaving 13 bases between. The CDR3 has 16 residues. In germline, CDR1 is LGHNA, CDR2 YNFKEQ. The CDR3 reads CASSQDYTGRNSPLHF. The CDR3 bases are TGTGCCAGCAGCCAAGATTACACGGGACGGAATTCACCCCTCCACTTT.

This chain links TRBV7-9 with TRBJ1-4; 10 bases line up with TRBD1. Germline trimming cut 3 bases from V and 3 bases from J; bases unmatched to any gene: 7. This CDR3 has 17 residues. Germline-derived CDR1 and CDR2 are SEHNR and FQNEAQ (reference sequence). In DNA form, the CDR3 reads TGTGCCAGCAGCTTGACAGGGGGCGCCGGTTCTAATGAAAAACTGTTTTTT. Its protein is CASSLTGGAGSNEKLFF. The variable domain in full, completed from reference TRBV7-9 and TRBJ1-4, reads DTGVSQNPRHKITKRGQNVTFRCDPISEHNRLYWYRQTLGQGPEFLTYFQNEAQLEKSRLLSDRFSAERPKGSFSTLEIQRTEQGDSAMYLCASSLTGGAGSNEKLFFGSGTQLSVL.

The V gene is TRBV3-1, the J gene TRBJ1-2, with no clear D. The V and J ends lost 2 bases and 4 bases respectively, with 5 bases between them. The CDR3 extends over 12 amino acids. From germline, CDR1 is LGHDT and CDR2 YNNKEL (reference sequence). CDR3 amino acids: CASSQPSYGYTF. The CDR3 DNA reads TGTGCCAGCAGCCAACCGAGCTATGGCTACACCTTC.

The J gene is TRBJ2-7, the V gene TRBV19; 8 bases line up with TRBD1. The CDR3 is made up of 16 amino acids. J lost 2 bases, V lost 4 bases, and 10 bases had no gene match. Germline-derived CDR1 and CDR2 are LNHDA and SQIVND (reference sequence). The CDR3 region has the DNA TGTGCCAGTAGTACCCGACAGGGGAGGCGCCCCTACGAGCAGTACTTC. Amino acid sequence: CASSTRQGRRPYEQYF.

The rearrangement joins TRBV9 to TRBJ1-1; 8 nucleotides match TRBD1. J was trimmed by 5 bases and V by 4 bases; bases with no gene match: 7. Per germline, CDR1 SGDLS and CDR2 YYNGEE. The CDR3 is 14 residues long. This CDR3 is CASSPGGLGTEAFF. As DNA, the CDR3 is TGTGCCAGCAGCCCAGGGGGCTTAGGGACTGAAGCTTTCTTT.

The rearrangement joins TRBV12-3 or TRBV12-4 to TRBJ1-4, with D maybe TRBD1 (5 bases). This CDR3 spans 14 amino acids. V was clipped by 6 bases and J by 4 bases, with 12 bases between them. The CDR3 is CASSLRVGNEKLFF. In nucleotides, the CDR3 is TGTGCCAGCAGCCTCAGGGTCGGTAATGAAAAACTGTTTTTT.

This clonotype was counted many times. The V and J genes are TRBV10-3 and TRBJ2-1; 7 positions agree with TRBD2. CDR1 ENHRY and CDR2 SYGVKD come from the germline V gene. J lost 2 bases, V lost 0 bases, and 1 base had no gene match. The CDR3 consists of 15 residues. Here the CDR3 DNA reads TGTGCCATCAGTGAGTCAGCGGGGCCCTACAATGAGCAGTTCTTC. Translation: CAISESAGPYNEQFF.

In nucleotides, the CDR3 is TGTGCCAGCAGCTTATTTCAGGGATCCTTGCGCTCTGGGGCCAACGTCCTGACTTTC. Its translation: CASSLFQGSLRSGANVLTF. This rearrangement joins TRBV7-9 to TRBJ2-6, with D maybe TRBD1 (5 bases). Germline V gene sequence: CDR1 SEHNR, CDR2 FQNEAQ (reference sequence). The V end lost 2 bases, the J end lost 0 bases, and 17 bases lay between the germline ends. This CDR3 contains 19 residues.

J is TRBJ1-5 and V is TRBV15, with 8 nucleotides matching TRBD1. J was trimmed by 2 bases and V by 2 bases; bases with no gene match: 8. The CDR3 sequence is 17 residues long. Looked up from germline, CDR1 is LNHNV and CDR2 is YYDKDF (reference sequence). The CDR3 coding sequence is TGTGCCACCAGCAGACGTAACAGGGGGGTCGGCAATCAGCCCCAGCATTTT. Its translation is CATSRRNRGVGNQPQHF.

This clonotype was seen more than once but under ten times. The chain has TRBV27 and TRBJ2-1, with 9 bases aligning to TRBD1. Germline loops: CDR1 MNHEY, CDR2 SMNVEV (reference sequence). CDR3 size: 16 residues. V lost 1 base, J lost 1 base, and 2 bases stayed unmatched. CDR3 loop: CASSLFGTGSYNEQFF. CDR3 nucleotides: TGTGCCAGCAGTTTATTTGGGACAGGGTCCTACAATGAGCAGTTCTTC.

The chain couples TRBV4-2 to TRBJ2-5, with D possibly matching TRBD2 (5 bases). Per germline, CDR1 LGHNA and CDR2 YNFKEQ. The CDR3 sequence is 15 residues long. The V gene lost 2 bases and the J gene lost 8 bases, with 18 bases spanning the gap. The CDR3 region has the DNA TGTGCCAGCAGCCAATCGGGGAACCAAGTCCTCACCCAGTACTTC. It encodes CASSQSGNQVLTQYF.